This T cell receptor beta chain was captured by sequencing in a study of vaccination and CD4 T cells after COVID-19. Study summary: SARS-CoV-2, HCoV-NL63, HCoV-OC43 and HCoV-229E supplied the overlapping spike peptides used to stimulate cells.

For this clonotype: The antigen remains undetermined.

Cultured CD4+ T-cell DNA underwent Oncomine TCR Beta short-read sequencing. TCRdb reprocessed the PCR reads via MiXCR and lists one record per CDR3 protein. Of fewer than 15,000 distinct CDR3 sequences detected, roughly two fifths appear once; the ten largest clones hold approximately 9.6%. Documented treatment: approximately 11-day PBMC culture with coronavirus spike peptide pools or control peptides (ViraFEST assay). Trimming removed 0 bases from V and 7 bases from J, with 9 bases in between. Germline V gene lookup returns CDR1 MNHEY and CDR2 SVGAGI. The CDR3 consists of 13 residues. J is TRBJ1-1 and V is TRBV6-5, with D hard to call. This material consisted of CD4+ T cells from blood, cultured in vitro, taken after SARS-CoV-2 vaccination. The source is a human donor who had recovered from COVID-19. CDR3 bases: TGTGCCAGCAGTTACTCAAACGCTGTTGAAGCTTTCTTT. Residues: CASSYSNAVEAFF.